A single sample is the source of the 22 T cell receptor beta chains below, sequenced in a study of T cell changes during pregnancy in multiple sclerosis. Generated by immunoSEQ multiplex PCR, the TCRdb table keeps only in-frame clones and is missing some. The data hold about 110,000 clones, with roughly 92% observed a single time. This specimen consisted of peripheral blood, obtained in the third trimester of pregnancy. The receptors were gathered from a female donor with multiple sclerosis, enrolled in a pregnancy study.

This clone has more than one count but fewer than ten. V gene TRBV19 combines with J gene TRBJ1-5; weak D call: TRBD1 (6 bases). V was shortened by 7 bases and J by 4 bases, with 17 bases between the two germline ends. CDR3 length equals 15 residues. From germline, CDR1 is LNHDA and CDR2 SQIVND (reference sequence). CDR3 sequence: CASKPPDRQNQPQHF. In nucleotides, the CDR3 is TGTGCCAGTAAGCCGCCGGACAGACAAAATCAGCCCCAGCATTTT.

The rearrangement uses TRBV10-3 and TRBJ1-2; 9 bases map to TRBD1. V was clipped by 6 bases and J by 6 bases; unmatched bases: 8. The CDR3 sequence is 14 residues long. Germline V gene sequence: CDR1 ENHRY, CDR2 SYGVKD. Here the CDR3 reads CAIRDPQGANGYTF. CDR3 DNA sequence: TGTGCCATCAGAGACCCACAGGGGGCGAATGGCTACACCTTC.

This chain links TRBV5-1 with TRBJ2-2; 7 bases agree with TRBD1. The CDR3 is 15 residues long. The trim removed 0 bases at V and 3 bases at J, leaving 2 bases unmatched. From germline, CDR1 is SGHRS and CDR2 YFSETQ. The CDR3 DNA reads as TGCGCCAGCAGCTTGGGAGGGGGCGACACCGGGGAGCTGTTTTTT. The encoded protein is CASSLGGGDTGELFF.

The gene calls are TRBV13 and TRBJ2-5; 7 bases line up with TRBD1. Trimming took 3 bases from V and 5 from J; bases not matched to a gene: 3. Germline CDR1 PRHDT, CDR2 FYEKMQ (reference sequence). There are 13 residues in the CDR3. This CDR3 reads CASSLGRGETQYF. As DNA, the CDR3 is TGTGCCAGCAGCTTGGGCAGGGGGGAGACCCAGTACTTC.

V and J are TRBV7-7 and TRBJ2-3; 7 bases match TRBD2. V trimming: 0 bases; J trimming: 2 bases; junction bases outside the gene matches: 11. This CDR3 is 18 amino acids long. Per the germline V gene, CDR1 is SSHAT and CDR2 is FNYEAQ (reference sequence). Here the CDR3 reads CASSLAPAGLPPTDTQYF. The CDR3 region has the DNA TGTGCCAGCAGCTTAGCCCCAGCGGGGTTACCCCCCACAGATACGCAGTATTTT.

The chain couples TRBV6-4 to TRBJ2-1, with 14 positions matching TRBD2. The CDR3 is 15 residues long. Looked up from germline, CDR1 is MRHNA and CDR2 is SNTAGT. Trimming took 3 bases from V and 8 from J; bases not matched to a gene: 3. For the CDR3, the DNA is TGTGCCAGCAGTGAAGGGACTAGCGGGAGTCATGAGCAGTTCTTC. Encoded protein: CASSEGTSGSHEQFF.

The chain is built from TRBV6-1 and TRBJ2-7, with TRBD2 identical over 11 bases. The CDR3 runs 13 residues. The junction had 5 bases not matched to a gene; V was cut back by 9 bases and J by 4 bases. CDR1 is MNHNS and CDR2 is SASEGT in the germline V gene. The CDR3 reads CASISSGRYEQYF. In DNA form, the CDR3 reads TGTGCCAGTATCTCTAGCGGGAGGTACGAGCAGTACTTC.

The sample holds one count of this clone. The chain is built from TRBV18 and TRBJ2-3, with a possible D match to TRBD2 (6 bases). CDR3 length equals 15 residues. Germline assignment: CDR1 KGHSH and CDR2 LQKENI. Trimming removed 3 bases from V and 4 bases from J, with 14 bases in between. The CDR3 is CASSPGGEGSDTQYF. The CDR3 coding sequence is TGTGCCAGCTCACCCGGGGGAGAGGGTTCAGATACGCAGTATTTT.

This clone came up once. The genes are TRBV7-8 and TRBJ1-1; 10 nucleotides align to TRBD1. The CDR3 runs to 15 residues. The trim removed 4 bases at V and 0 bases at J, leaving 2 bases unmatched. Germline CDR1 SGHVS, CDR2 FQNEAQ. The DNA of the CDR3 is TGTGCCAGCAGCTGGGGGACAGGGGTGAACACTGAAGCTTTCTTT. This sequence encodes CASSWGTGVNTEAFF.

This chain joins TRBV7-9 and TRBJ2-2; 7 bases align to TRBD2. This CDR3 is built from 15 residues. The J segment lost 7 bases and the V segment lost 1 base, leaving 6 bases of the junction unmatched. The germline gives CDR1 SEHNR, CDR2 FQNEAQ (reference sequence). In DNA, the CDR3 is TGTGCCAGCAGCTTAGGGCGGGAGCTTGTCGGGGAGCTGTTTTTT. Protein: CASSLGRELVGELFF. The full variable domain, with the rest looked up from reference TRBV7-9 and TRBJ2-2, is DTGVSQNPRHKITKRGQNVTFRCDPISEHNRLYWYRQTLGQGPEFLTYFQNEAQLEKSRLLSDRFSAERPKGSFSTLEIQRTEQGDSAMYLCASSLGRELVGELFFGEGSRLTVL.

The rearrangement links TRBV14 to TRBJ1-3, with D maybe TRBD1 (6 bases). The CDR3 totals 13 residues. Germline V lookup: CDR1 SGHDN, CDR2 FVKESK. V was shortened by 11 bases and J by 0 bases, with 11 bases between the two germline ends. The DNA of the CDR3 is TGTGCCTCCGAGGACAGCTCTGGAAACACCATATATTTT. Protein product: CASEDSSGNTIYF.

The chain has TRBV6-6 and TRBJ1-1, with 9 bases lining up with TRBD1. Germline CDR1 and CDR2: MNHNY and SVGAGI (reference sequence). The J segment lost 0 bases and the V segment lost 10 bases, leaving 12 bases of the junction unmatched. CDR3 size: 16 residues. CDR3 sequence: CATARDREVVNTEAFF. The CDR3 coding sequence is TGTGCCACCGCCCGGGACAGGGAAGTGGTGAACACTGAAGCTTTCTTT.

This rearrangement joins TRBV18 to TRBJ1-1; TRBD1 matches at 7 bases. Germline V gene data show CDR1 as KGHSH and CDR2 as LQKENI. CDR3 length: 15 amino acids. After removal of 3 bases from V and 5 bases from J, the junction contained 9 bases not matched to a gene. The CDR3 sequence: CASSPQSPGGTEAFF. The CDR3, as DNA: TGTGCCAGCTCACCTCAATCGCCAGGGGGGACTGAAGCTTTCTTT.

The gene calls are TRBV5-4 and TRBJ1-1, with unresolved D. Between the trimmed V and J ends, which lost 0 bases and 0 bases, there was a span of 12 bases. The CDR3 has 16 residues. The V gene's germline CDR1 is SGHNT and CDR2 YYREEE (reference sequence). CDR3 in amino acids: CASSLAPEGMNTEAFF. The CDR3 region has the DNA TGTGCCAGCAGCTTGGCCCCCGAGGGAATGAACACTGAAGCTTTCTTT.

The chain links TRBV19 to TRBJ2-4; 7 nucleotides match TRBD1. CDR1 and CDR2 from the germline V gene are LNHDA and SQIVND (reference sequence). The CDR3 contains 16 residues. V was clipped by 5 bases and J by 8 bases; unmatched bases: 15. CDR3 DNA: TGTGCCAGTAGTGTCGCGAAAGGGGGCGTGGGGGACATTCAGTACTTC. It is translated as CASSVAKGGVGDIQYF. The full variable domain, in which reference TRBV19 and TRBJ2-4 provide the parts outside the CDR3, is DGGITQSPKYLFRKEGQNVTLSCEQNLNHDAMYWYRQDPGQGLRLIYYSQIVNDFQKGDIAEGYSVSREKKESFPLTVTSAQKNPTAFYLCASSVAKGGVGDIQYFGAGTRLSVL.

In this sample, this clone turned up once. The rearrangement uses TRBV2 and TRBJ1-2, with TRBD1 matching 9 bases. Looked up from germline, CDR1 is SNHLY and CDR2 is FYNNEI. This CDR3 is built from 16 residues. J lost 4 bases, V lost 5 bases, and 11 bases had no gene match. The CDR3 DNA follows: TGTGCCAGCAGTTTAAGGACAGGGGCCATGGGCTATGGCTACACCTTC. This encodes CASSLRTGAMGYGYTF.

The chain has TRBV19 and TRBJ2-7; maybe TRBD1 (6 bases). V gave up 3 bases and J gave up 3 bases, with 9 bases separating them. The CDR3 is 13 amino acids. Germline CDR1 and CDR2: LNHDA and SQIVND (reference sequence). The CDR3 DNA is TGTGCCAGTAGTATCGGGACAAGCTACGAGCAGTACTTC. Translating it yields CASSIGTSYEQYF.

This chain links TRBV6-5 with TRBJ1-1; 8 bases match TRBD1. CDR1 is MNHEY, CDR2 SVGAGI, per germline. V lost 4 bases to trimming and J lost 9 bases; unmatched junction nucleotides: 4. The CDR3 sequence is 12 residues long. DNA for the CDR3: TGTGCCAGCAGTTTCAGACAGGGGAAAGCTTTCTTT. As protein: CASSFRQGKAFF.

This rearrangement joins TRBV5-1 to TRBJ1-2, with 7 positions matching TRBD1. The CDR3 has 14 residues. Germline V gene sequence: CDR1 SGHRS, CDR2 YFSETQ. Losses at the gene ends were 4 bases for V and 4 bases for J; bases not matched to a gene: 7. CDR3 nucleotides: TGCGCCAGCAGCATTGGACAGGCCCTCTATGGCTACACCTTC. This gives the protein CASSIGQALYGYTF.

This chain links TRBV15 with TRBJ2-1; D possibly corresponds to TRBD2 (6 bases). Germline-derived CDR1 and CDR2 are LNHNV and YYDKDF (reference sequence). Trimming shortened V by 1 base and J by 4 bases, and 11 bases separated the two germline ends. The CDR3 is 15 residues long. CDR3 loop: CATSRGGGVYNEQFF. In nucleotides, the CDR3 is TGTGCCACCAGCAGAGGGGGCGGGGTTTACAATGAGCAGTTCTTC.

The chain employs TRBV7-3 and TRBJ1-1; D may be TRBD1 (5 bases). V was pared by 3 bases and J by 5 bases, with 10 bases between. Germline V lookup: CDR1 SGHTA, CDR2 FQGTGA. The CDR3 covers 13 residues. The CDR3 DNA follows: TGTGCCAGCAGCTTCAGGGTTAATACTGAAGCTTTCTTT. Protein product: CASSFRVNTEAFF.

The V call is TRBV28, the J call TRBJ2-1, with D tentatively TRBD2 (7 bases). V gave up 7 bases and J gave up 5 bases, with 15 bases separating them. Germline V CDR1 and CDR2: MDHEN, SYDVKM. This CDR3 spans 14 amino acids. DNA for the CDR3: TGTGCCAGCAAGGACGGGGGGCCCCACAATGAGCAGTTCTTC. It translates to CASKDGGPHNEQFF. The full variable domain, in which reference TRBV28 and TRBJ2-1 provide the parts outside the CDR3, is DVKVTQSSRYLVKRTGEKVFLECVQDMDHENMFWYRQDPGLGLRLIYFSYDVKMKEKGDIPEGYSVSREKKERFSLILESASTNQTSMYLCASKDGGPHNEQFFGPGTRLTVL.